The clone carrying this T cell receptor beta chain was seen many times. This sample stems from a study of early T cells in non-severe SARS-CoV-2 infection. Germline V gives CDR1 LGHNT, CDR2 FRNRAP. The CDR3 consists of 14 residues. Trimming left V 1 base short and J 4 bases short, with 10 bases between. TCRdb reprocessed the 5' RACE reads via MiXCR and lists one record per CDR3 protein. The repertoire has tens of thousands of distinct CDR3 sequences, about a tenth of them found once; the top ten carry about 5.3%. This TCR derives from an adult who was a healthcare worker with PCR-confirmed SARS-CoV-2 infection or an uninfected control (not recorded which). Here the sequenced sample was whole blood, taken at baseline. This chain joins TRBV12-5 and TRBJ1-2, with D perhaps matching TRBD1 (5 bases). In DNA form, the CDR3 reads TGTGCTAGTGGTTTGGGGAACGGGGGCTATGGCTACACCTTC. Translation: CASGLGNGGYGYTF.